Sequencing of this T cell receptor beta chain was carried out in a study of blood T cell repertoires in COVID-19. Study-wide background: Collection of acute and convalescent COVID-19 samples took place in the United States, Italy and Spain. The cDNA or gDNA used as material had been derived from T cells, B-cell-depleted T cells, or PBMCs.

CDR1 is SEHNR, CDR2 FQNEAQ, per germline (reference sequence). The V gene lost 5 bases and the J gene lost 6 bases, with 10 bases spanning the gap. This CDR3 is built from 12 residues. Comments on this clone: This sample also contains other DNA sequences that code for the same CDR3.

Methods used by the authors: Quantification of nucleated cells was approximated via reference gene primer amplification. The data were produced by immunoSEQ multiplex PCR, yet TCRdb's version contains in-frame clones alone and is incomplete. V and J calls and clone size are as listed in that table; D and trimming were resolved from the DNA. Of around 200,000 clones listed, 87% are singletons. Sequencing input: peripheral blood. This chain joins TRBV7-9 and TRBJ1-2, with unresolved D. The source of this sequence is a man aged 55 to 69 who had recovered from COVID-19. For the CDR3, the DNA is TGTGCCAGCAGCCTGACCGGGGATGGCTACACCTTC. Encoded protein: CASSLTGDGYTF. Full variable domain (rest looked up from reference TRBV7-9 and TRBJ1-2): DTGVSQNPRHKITKRGQNVTFRCDPISEHNRLYWYRQTLGQGPEFLTYFQNEAQLEKSRLLSDRFSAERPKGSFSTLEIQRTEQGDSAMYLCASSLTGDGYTFGSGTRLTVV.